This T cell receptor beta chain was profiled in a study of monozygotic twins with inflammatory bowel disease. A note on this clonotype: Its matching antigen is unknown.

Eight separate reactions per sample yielded the cDNA. TCRdb re-analyzed the 5' RACE reads; it lists each CDR3 protein once, without DNA. With about 450,000 distinct CDR3 sequences in the sample, the ten largest clones hold around 2.4%. General study points: Patient repertoires may have gained variability from differing immunosuppressive treatments.

Without any T cell sorting, total RNA was isolated from whole blood. This clonotype originated in a human donor with ulcerative colitis or Crohn's disease, or a healthy co-twin of an affected twin (not recorded which). The sample consisted of blood.

The CDR3 spells CSAQQGQSQGYTF. The chain uses TRBV29-1 and TRBJ1-2; TCRdb's D gene call, TRBD1, goes unchecked for lack of DNA. CDR1 and CDR2 (germline): SQVTM, ANQGSEA. CDR3 length equals 13 residues.